The T cell receptor (beta chain) under discussion was sequenced for a study of cytomegalovirus exposure and HLA in healthy donors. PCR used 60 Vbeta primers and 13 Jbeta primers. The repertoire was sequenced with immunoSEQ multiplex PCR; TCRdb's copy has only in-frame clones and lacks some. The sample holds about 82,000 clones, around 85% seen once. The CDR3 has 13 residues. The ends were cut back, 6 bases at V and 8 bases at J, with 16 bases in the middle. Germline CDR1 and CDR2: MDHEN and SYDVKM. General study results and limits: Reported performance of the classifier showed diagnosis of cytomegalovirus status with high specificity and sensitivity. Sequencing depth across donors, presence/absence analyses assumed, was roughly uniform. Among the most significant clusters, several appeared linked to common viral pathogens in a later analysis. Looking again later, the authors saw that most CMV-associated TCR beta chains seemed HLA-restricted.

Turning to this clone: What it recognizes is unknown.

Sample: PBMCs. The V call is TRBV28, the J call TRBJ1-1; D remains ambiguous. This clonotype was sampled from a human donor in good health. CDR3 nucleotides: TGTGCCAGCAGCTTCACGGGAATTACCGAAGCTTTCTTT. Protein product: CASSFTGITEAFF.